This record covers a single T cell receptor (beta chain). Its cognate antigen has yet to be identified. Nothing much larger sits one base from this clone, and base qualities are not available. Per the germline V gene, MNHEY is the CDR1 and SVGEGT is the CDR2. Here V drops 6 bases and J drops 7 bases, and the junction holds 11 bases not matched to any gene. The CDR3 has 14 amino acids, counting the end cysteine and phenylalanine. The entry retains the CDR3 DNA only, 42 bases that are in frame from base 1. The source of the sample is a study of blood T cell repertoires in COVID-19 (dated by TCRdb to between 2020 and 2021). About the study as a whole: Collaborator samples came from the United States, Italy and Spain and covered acute and convalescent phases of COVID-19. The material from the prospective study consisted of cDNA or gDNA derived from T cells, B-cell-depleted T cells, or PBMCs. Subjects who had been exposed to COVID-19, were actively infected with it, or had recovered from it provided the deeply sampled blood TCRbeta repertoires that made up the dataset. The repertoires were released in a freely available public database meant as a resource for research on the immune response to SARS-CoV-2. Samples came from the ongoing ImmuneRACE study (first 160 participants) plus 1,254 subjects from 6 global collaborators. A de-identified subject ID, COVID-19 status, age in years and sex were almost always included in the sample metadata. HLA class I and class II types, where available, came from metadata supplied by the sample provider rather than from assay-based typing.

The study at large found these results: The quantity of clinical and demographic metadata differed by source and by participant and was supplied without curation.

Collaborating institutions collected whole blood in K2EDTA tubes following their own protocols. For TCRbeta analysis, collaborators shipped samples in one of three forms: frozen whole blood, isolated PBMCs, or DNA extracted from either of those sample types. TCRbeta CDR3 regions were amplified from genomic DNA using the immunoSEQ Assay, a bias-controlled multiplex PCR. As for how the authors treated the data: Within the assay, amplification of reference gene primers was used to estimate how many nucleated cells each sample contained. To quantify the absolute abundance of each unique TCRbeta CDR3 rearrangement, sequence reads were collapsed and filtered. For each sample, productive Simpson clonality was calculated as the square root of Simpson's diversity index across productive rearrangements. Imported from immuneACCESS, the table was reduced by TCRdb to in-frame sequences with V and J called. These copies leave out some clones; in studies compared against another copy, an unresolved V gene accounts for under half, and the cause of the remainder is not known. Clone size and V and J calls were adopted from that table, with D and trimming inferred from the DNA. The sample table contains about 25,000 clones; only one count was recorded for 94% of them. The leading ten clones occupy 4% to 5% of the sample.

The chain couples TRBV6-2 or TRBV6-3 to TRBJ2-5, with 7 central nucleotides matching TRBD1. Sequenced input: peripheral blood. This receptor was identified in a human donor with active COVID-19. The donor label of this sample is uncertain. The nucleotide sequence is given as TGTGCCAGCAGCCCGGACATCGCAGGGGGGACCCAGTACTTC. Translation gives CASSPDIAGGTQYF.